The clone carrying this T cell receptor (beta chain) was seen once. The antigen remains undetermined. Germline V gives CDR1 LNHDA, CDR2 SQIVND (reference sequence). The V end was cut by 3 bases, the J end by 3 bases, with 9 bases between. The CDR3 length is 13 residues. The entry originates in a study of shared clonotypes between healthy human individuals. Study at large: A donor's plate count was three for CD4 naive and three for CD4 memory; CD8 naive had two and CD8 memory one. General study results and limits: Among non-shared clonotypes, generation probabilities were lower than among those shared by all four donors. Investigators expected sequencing depth to affect clonotype sharing among donors.

Measured with immunoSEQ multiplex PCR; TCRdb has only the in-frame clones, and not every one. In the table there are about 600,000 clones, about 96% of which are singletons. The chain carries TRBV19 and TRBJ2-7, with D possibly matching TRBD2 (5 bases). Material for sequencing was naive CD4+ T cells sorted from blood. The subset is: CD45RA+ positively selected. The origin of this receptor is a woman in her thirties in good health. The CDR3 nucleotides are TGTGCCAGTAGTATTCCGGGGTTCTACGAGCAGTACTTC. The encoded protein is CASSIPGFYEQYF.